The next 25 T cell receptor beta chains were all read from a single sample in a study of blood T cell repertoires in COVID-19. Profiled with immunoSEQ multiplex PCR; TCRdb holds only in-frame clones, not every one. The table shows 33,000 or so clones, with around 91% occurring only once. Sequenced: peripheral blood. The receptors stem from an older man with active or convalescent COVID-19.

The chain uses TRBV5-1 and TRBJ1-4; D not resolved. CDR3 length equals 13 residues. V was clipped by 1 base and J by 8 bases, with 9 bases between them. The V gene's germline CDR1 is SGHRS and CDR2 YFSETQ. The CDR3: CASSLYGEEKLFF. The CDR3 DNA reads TGCGCCAGCAGCTTGTATGGGGAGGAAAAACTGTTTTTT.

V and J are TRBV6-5 and TRBJ2-7; D unresolved. CDR3 size: 11 residues. Trimming pared 2 bases from V and 10 bases from J, leaving 9 bases between. Germline lookup yields CDR1 MNHEY and CDR2 SVGAGI. CDR3 region: CASSYKLAQYF. CDR3 nucleotide sequence: TGTGCCAGCAGTTACAAGTTAGCACAGTACTTC.

V gene TRBV24-1 combines with J gene TRBJ2-3; 10 bases are a match to TRBD2. Trimming at V came to 3 bases and at J to 2 bases, leaving 13 bases not matched to a gene. This CDR3 region has 19 residues. Germline V CDR1 and CDR2: KGHDR, SFDVKD. The CDR3 here is CATSDPPGTSEGNTDTQYF. CDR3 nucleotides: TGTGCCACCAGTGATCCCCCTGGGACTAGCGAAGGAAACACAGATACGCAGTATTTT.

V gene TRBV28 combines with J gene TRBJ1-2; 9 bases are a match to TRBD1. The V gene end was trimmed by 3 bases and the J gene end by 6 bases; junction bases not matched to a gene: 11. CDR3 length: 16 amino acids. The germline CDR1 and CDR2 sequences are MDHEN and SYDVKM. DNA for the CDR3: TGTGCCAGCAGTTTTCAAAACACGGGACAGGGACATGGCTACACCTTC. Its protein is CASSFQNTGQGHGYTF.

V and J are TRBV30 and TRBJ1-4; D possibly corresponds to TRBD1 (6 bases). Trimming removed 2 bases at V and 0 bases at J, with 16 bases between. The CDR3 is 17 amino acids. Germline CDR1 is GTSNPN and CDR2 is SVGIG (reference sequence). The CDR3 reads CAWSPDRSDSTNEKLFF. The CDR3 DNA reads TGTGCCTGGAGTCCCGACAGGTCGGATTCAACTAATGAAAAACTGTTTTTT.

The table lists this clone with a count of one. The chain joins TRBV19 to TRBJ2-1; D might be TRBD1 (7 bases). CDR3 length: 17 residues. With 1 base removed from V and 9 bases from J, the gap between germline ends came to 22 bases. CDR1 LNHDA and CDR2 SQIVND come from the germline V gene (reference sequence). CDR3 DNA sequence: TGTGCCAGTAGTATAGTTTGGTCACAGGGGAGGTTCGGTGAGCAGTTCTTC. It specifies CASSIVWSQGRFGEQFF.

The chain employs TRBV24-1 and TRBJ1-5; possible D gene TRBD1, 5 bases. V dropped 7 bases and J dropped 1 base, with 7 bases sitting between them. In germline, CDR1 is KGHDR, CDR2 SFDVKD. The length of the CDR3 is 13 residues. CDR3 sequence (DNA): TGTGCCACCAGCGGACAAAGCAATCAGCCCCAGCATTTT. It is translated as CATSGQSNQPQHF.

The chain combines TRBV19 with TRBJ2-1; 12 bases match TRBD2. CDR3 length: 15 residues. The germline CDR1 and CDR2 sequences are LNHDA and SQIVND (reference sequence). V lost 6 bases, J lost 7 bases, and 7 bases stayed unmatched. CDR3 amino acids: CASRRETSGSNEQFF. The CDR3 region has the DNA TGTGCCAGTAGGAGAGAGACTAGCGGGAGTAATGAGCAGTTCTTC.

The chain links TRBV7-2 to TRBJ2-6; D perhaps matches TRBD1 (5 bases). The CDR3 totals 16 residues. Trimming pared 5 bases from V and 0 bases from J, leaving 11 bases between. Germline CDR1 reads SGHTA; CDR2 reads FQGNSA. CDR3 amino acids: CASSPSGASGANVLTF. The CDR3 nucleotides are TGTGCCAGCAGCCCTAGTGGGGCCTCTGGGGCCAACGTCCTGACTTTC.

The chain joins TRBV11-2 to TRBJ1-2, with no clear D. V lost 1 base, J lost 2 bases, and 5 bases lay in between. This CDR3 region has 13 residues. In germline, CDR1 is SGHAT, CDR2 FQNNGV. The CDR3 DNA is TGTGCCAGCAGCTTAGTCGCGAACTATGGCTACACCTTC. Protein: CASSLVANYGYTF.

This clone was detected once. The V and J genes are TRBV9 and TRBJ1-3, with D hard to call. The V end was cut by 0 bases, the J end by 0 bases, with 7 bases between. The length of the CDR3 is 15 residues. CDR1 SGDLS and CDR2 YYNGEE come from the germline V gene. CDR3 sequence (DNA): TGTGCCAGCAGCGTAGACGGGATCTCTGGAAACACCATATATTTT. Translating gives CASSVDGISGNTIYF.

The chain links TRBV10-3 to TRBJ1-1, with D uncertain. The CDR3 covers 14 residues. Between the trimmed V and J ends, which lost 3 bases and 0 bases, there was a span of 8 bases. The V gene's germline CDR1 is ENHRY and CDR2 SYGVKD. For the CDR3, the DNA is TGTGCCATCAGTGAACGGGATTTGAACACTGAAGCTTTCTTT. Amino acid sequence: CAISERDLNTEAFF.

The chain has TRBV20-1 and TRBJ1-6; possible D gene TRBD1, 6 bases. The CDR3 is 16 residues long. Germline assignment: CDR1 DFQATT and CDR2 SNEGSKA (reference sequence). V dropped 3 bases and J dropped 2 bases, with 14 bases sitting between them. The CDR3 DNA reads TGCAGTGCTAGTATGGGCAGGGGAACCTATAATTCACCCCTCCACTTT. It yields the protein CSASMGRGTYNSPLHF.

J is TRBJ1-1 and V is TRBV7-2; no definite D call. The germline V and J ends were trimmed by 5 bases and 7 bases, with 11 bases remaining between them. Germline CDR1 and CDR2: SGHTA and FQGNSA. The length of the CDR3 is 12 residues. CDR3 nucleotides: TGTGCCAGCAGCCCTGTACAGATTGAAGCTTTCTTT. Protein: CASSPVQIEAFF.

The V call is TRBV18, the J call TRBJ1-2; D remains unclear. The germline V gene has CDR1 KGHSH and CDR2 LQKENI. V was cut by 3 bases and J by 4 bases, with 15 bases left in between. The CDR3 extends over 15 amino acids. CDR3 in amino acids: CASSPTLIGSYGYTF. The CDR3 bases are TGTGCCAGCTCACCGACTTTGATTGGCTCCTATGGCTACACCTTC.

This clone was seen a few times. J is TRBJ1-2 and V is TRBV30; no clear D gene. From germline, CDR1 is GTSNPN and CDR2 SVGIG (reference sequence). CDR3 length: 11 amino acids. The ends were cut back, 3 bases at V and 12 bases at J, with 14 bases in the middle. CDR3 nucleotide sequence: TGTGCCTGGAGAGCAGGTTCCCCTCACACCTTC. It translates to CAWRAGSPHTF.

The V call is TRBV2, the J call TRBJ1-2; TRBD1 is a possible D gene (6 bases). Trimming cost V 4 bases and J 5 bases, with 14 bases left between them. There are 14 residues in the CDR3. Germline V gives CDR1 SNHLY, CDR2 FYNNEI. Written as DNA, the CDR3 is TGTGCCAGCAGTGTTACAGGGTTACCATATGGCTACACCTTC. Its translation: CASSVTGLPYGYTF.

V gene TRBV19 combines with J gene TRBJ1-5; TRBD1 matches at 9 bases. Germline CDR1 and CDR2: LNHDA and SQIVND (reference sequence). V gave up 6 bases and J gave up 6 bases; unmatched junction bases: 9. The CDR3 consists of 15 residues. CDR3 in amino acids: CASSPGTGRTQPQHF. CDR3 sequence (DNA): TGTGCCAGTAGCCCCGGGACAGGGAGAACTCAGCCCCAGCATTTT.

The chain is built from TRBV18 and TRBJ2-5, with a tentative D call TRBD1 (6 bases). The length of the CDR3 is 13 residues. Per the germline V gene, CDR1 is KGHSH and CDR2 is LQKENI. With 4 bases removed from V and 2 bases from J, the gap between germline ends came to 8 bases. CDR3 amino acids: CASSLGQQETQYF. The CDR3 DNA is TGTGCCAGCTCACTTGGACAGCAAGAGACCCAGTACTTC.

This clone was seen once. The rearrangement links TRBV10-2 to TRBJ2-3; 14 bases are a match to TRBD2. This CDR3 is built from 14 residues. V lost 7 bases to trimming and J lost 9 bases; unmatched junction nucleotides: 6. Germline V gives CDR1 WSHSY, CDR2 SAAADI. This CDR3 reads CASKTSGRAGTQYF. The CDR3 DNA follows: TGCGCCAGCAAGACTAGCGGGAGGGCAGGGACGCAGTATTTT.

The genes are TRBV18 and TRBJ2-7; a weak D match, TRBD2 (6 bases). Trimming took 6 bases from V and 3 from J, leaving 12 bases between them. This CDR3 contains 13 residues. The germline V gene encodes CDR1 KGHSH and CDR2 LQKENI. This CDR3 reads CASSPHGGYEQYF. The CDR3 nucleotides are TGTGCCAGCTCCCCCCACGGGGGCTACGAGCAGTACTTC.

V and J are TRBV5-1 and TRBJ2-3, with 9 bases fitting TRBD2. V shed 0 bases and J 4 bases; nucleotides not matched to a gene: 3. Germline lookup yields CDR1 SGHRS and CDR2 YFSETQ. The CDR3 length is 15 residues. CDR3 residues: CASSLASGGPDTQYF. The DNA of the CDR3 is TGCGCCAGCAGCTTGGCGAGCGGGGGGCCAGATACGCAGTATTTT.

This chain links TRBV5-1 with TRBJ1-4; 7 bases match TRBD1. V trimming: 4 bases; J trimming: 7 bases; junction bases outside the gene matches: 7. The CDR3 spans 14 residues. CDR1 and CDR2 from the germline V gene are SGHRS and YFSETQ. CDR3 bases: TGCGCCAGCAGCCCCGGACAGGAAGGTGAAAAACTGTTTTTT. Protein: CASSPGQEGEKLFF.

The J gene is TRBJ1-5, the V gene TRBV18; tentatively, D is TRBD1 (5 bases). The CDR3 contains 13 residues. The V end lost 4 bases, the J end lost 3 bases, and 7 bases lay between the germline ends. Germline V gene lookup returns CDR1 KGHSH and CDR2 LQKENI. The CDR3 DNA reads TGTGCCAGCTCACTGACAGACAATCAGCCCCAGCATTTT. Amino acid sequence: CASSLTDNQPQHF.

This chain connects TRBV28 to TRBJ2-1, with 8 bases matching TRBD2. The CDR3 has 17 residues. Germline CDR1 MDHEN, CDR2 SYDVKM. V trimming: 2 bases; J trimming: 5 bases; junction bases outside the gene matches: 11. The CDR3 sequence: CASSLGVGTGGNNEQFF. In nucleotides, the CDR3 is TGTGCCAGCAGTTTAGGGGTTGGAACGGGAGGGAACAATGAGCAGTTCTTC.